The clone carrying this TCR beta chain was detected only a few times. These data originate in a study of Graves' ophthalmopathy and Graves' hyperthyroidism. The CDR3 spans 13 residues. Deletions cut 6 bases from V and 6 bases from J, with 11 bases between. Germline V gene sequence: CDR1 ENHRY, CDR2 SYGVKD. RNA transcripts were the template, and TCR beta CDR3 regions were amplified from them. The first-round RT-PCR employed HTBI primers together with the Qiagen OneStep RT-PCR kit. A multiplex PCR was then performed as the second round. TCRdb processed the multiplex PCR reads anew with MiXCR; each CDR3 protein has one entry. The sample carries approximately 480,000 distinct CDR3 sequences, approximately 15% recorded once.

The chain employs TRBV10-3 and TRBJ2-2; D remains unclear. The sequenced material came from blood. The receptor's source is a woman between 25 and 40 years old with Graves' ophthalmopathy. The CDR3 spells CAIRDLRSGELFF. The CDR3 bases are TGTGCCATCAGGGACCTCAGGTCCGGGGAGCTGTTTTTT.